Listed below are T cell receptor beta chains from one sample, sequenced in a study of blood T cell repertoires in COVID-19. Sequenced by immunoSEQ multiplex PCR; TCRdb stores in-frame clones only, minus some. The sample holds 250,000 to 300,000 clones, 90% seen once. Sequencing was done on a sample of PBMCs or T cells enriched from blood (not recorded which). The source of these receptors is a woman aged 25 to 39 who had recovered from COVID-19. Each CDR3 is given with its conserved first and last residue. D genes are given only for firm matches. Expanded clones get a size class; other rows say once, few or many, or leave the size out.

>.|TRBJ2-2|TRBV5-5|.
CASSLDRRVGELFF
TGTGCCAGCAGCTTGGATAGACGGGTCGGGGAGCTGTTTTTT
>.|TRBJ2-1|TRBV4-1|TRBD2
CASSQDSLAGVGFSNNEQFF
TGCGCCAGCAGCCAAGATTCTCTAGCGGGAGTTGGTTTCTCCAACAATGAGCAGTTCTTC
>.|TRBJ1-6|TRBV4-2|.
CASSQGREPHSPLHF
TGTGCCAGCAGCCAGGGCCGGGAACCACATTCACCCCTCCACTTT
>.|TRBJ1-6|TRBV7-2|TRBD1
CASKTGGSYNSPLHF
TGTGCCAGCAAGACAGGGGGCTCCTATAATTCACCCCTCCACTTT
>.|TRBJ2-2|TRBV7-9|.
CASSLTPPLERQNTGELFF
TGTGCCAGCAGCTTAACCCCCCCGTTAGAGCGCCAAAACACCGGGGAGCTGTTTTTT
>.|TRBJ2-7|TRBV28|TRBD1
CASSSPRGRRYEQYF
TGTGCCAGCAGTTCCCCCAGGGGGCGACGCTACGAGCAGTACTTC
>.|TRBJ2-3|TRBV11-2|.
CASSLVAGNTDTQYF
TGTGCCAGCAGCTTAGTCGCGGGGAACACAGATACGCAGTATTTT
>.|TRBJ2-2|TRBV7-2|TRBD1
CASSPRTGGSTGELFF
TGTGCCAGCAGCCCTAGGACAGGGGGCAGCACCGGGGAGCTGTTTTTT
>.|TRBJ2-5|TRBV27|TRBD2
CASSTGRGVRETQYF
TGTGCCAGCAGTACCGGGAGGGGGGTCCGGGAGACCCAGTACTTC
>.|TRBJ2-3|TRBV9|TRBD2
CASAGGGDSTDTQYF
TGTGCCAGCGCAGGCGGGGGGGATAGCACAGATACGCAGTATTTT
>few|TRBJ2-2|TRBV28|.
CASRKGSNTGELFF
TGTGCCAGCAGAAAGGGGTCGAACACCGGGGAGCTGTTTTTT
>.|TRBJ1-4|TRBV15|.
CATSGRLQEKLFF
TGTGCCACCAGCGGGAGGCTACAGGAAAAACTGTTTTTT
>.|TRBJ2-2|TRBV7-2|TRBD2
CASSFSGSGELFF
TGTGCCAGCAGCTTTAGCGGGAGCGGGGAGCTGTTTTTT
>.|TRBJ2-7|TRBV6-5|TRBD1
CASSHRDRGSYEQYF
TGTGCCAGCAGTCACCGGGACAGGGGATCCTACGAGCAGTACTTC
>.|TRBJ2-1|TRBV7-2|.
CASSPMAGSHNEQFF
TGTGCCAGCAGCCCCATGGCGGGATCCCACAATGAGCAGTTCTTC
>.|TRBJ1-5|TRBV7-3|.
CASSALQRGSNQPQHF
TGTGCCAGCAGCGCCCTTCAGAGGGGGAGCAATCAGCCCCAGCATTTT
>.|TRBJ2-1|TRBV7-9|.
CASSPSVAVDNEQFF
TGTGCCAGCAGCCCTAGCGTGGCCGTCGACAATGAGCAGTTCTTC
>.|TRBJ2-3|TRBV24-1|.
CATSIGGYTDTQYF
TGTGCCACCAGTATCGGCGGTTACACAGATACGCAGTATTTT
>.|TRBJ2-7|TRBV7-2|.
CASSSQGGFREQYF
TGTGCCAGCAGCTCCCAGGGGGGCTTTCGCGAGCAGTACTTC
>once|TRBJ2-1|TRBV7-2|TRBD2
CASSLRGTSANSEQFF
TGTGCCAGCAGCTTGAGAGGGACTAGCGCGAATAGCGAGCAGTTCTTC
>.|TRBJ1-2|TRBV19|TRBD1
CASSILYGTGEMSYGYTF
TGTGCCAGTAGCATTCTCTACGGGACAGGGGAGATGTCCTATGGCTACACCTTC
>.|TRBJ2-5|TRBV4-3|.
CASSQEVQGVWTQYF
TGCGCCAGCAGCCAAGAGGTACAAGGGGTATGGACCCAGTACTTC